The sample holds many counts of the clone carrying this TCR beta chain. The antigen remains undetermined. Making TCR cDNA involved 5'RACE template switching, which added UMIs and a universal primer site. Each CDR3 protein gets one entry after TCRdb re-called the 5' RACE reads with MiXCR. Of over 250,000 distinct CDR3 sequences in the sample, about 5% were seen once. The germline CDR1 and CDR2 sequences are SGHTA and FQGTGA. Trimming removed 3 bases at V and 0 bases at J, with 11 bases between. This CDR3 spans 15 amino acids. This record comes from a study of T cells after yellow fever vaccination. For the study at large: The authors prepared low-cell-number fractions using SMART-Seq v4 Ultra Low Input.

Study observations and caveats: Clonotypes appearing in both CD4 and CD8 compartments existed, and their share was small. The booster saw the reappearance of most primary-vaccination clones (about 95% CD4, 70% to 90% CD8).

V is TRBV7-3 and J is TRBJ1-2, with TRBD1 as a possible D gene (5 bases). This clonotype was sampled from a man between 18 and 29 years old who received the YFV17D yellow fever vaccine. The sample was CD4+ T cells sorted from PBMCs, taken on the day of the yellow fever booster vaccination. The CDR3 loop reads CASSLGPDSNYGYTF. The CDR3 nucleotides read TGTGCCAGCAGCTTGGGGCCAGACTCTAACTATGGCTACACCTTC.